Following are 3 T cell receptor beta chains from one sample sequenced in a study of blood T cell repertoires in COVID-19. Produced via immunoSEQ multiplex PCR; TCRdb's table is partial and in-frame only. This table holds approximately 270,000 clones, around 89% found once. Sequencing was performed on peripheral blood. These receptors were obtained from a man aged 25-45 years with acute or convalescent COVID-19.

The chain is built from TRBV18 and TRBJ1-1; 7 bases fit TRBD1. Losses at the gene ends were 4 bases for V and 2 bases for J; bases not matched to a gene: 13. The germline V gene has CDR1 KGHSH and CDR2 LQKENI. The CDR3 runs to 17 residues. Here the CDR3 DNA reads TGTGCCAGCTCACTCCACTCTCGAGACAGGGTTAACACTGAAGCTTTCTTT. Protein sequence: CASSLHSRDRVNTEAFF.

This clone was seen only once. The rearrangement uses TRBV30 and TRBJ1-1; D may be TRBD1 (5 bases). The germline V gene has CDR1 GTSNPN and CDR2 SVGIG (reference sequence). This CDR3 contains 12 residues. V lost 4 bases to trimming and J lost 4 bases, with 10 bases between them. CDR3 amino acids: CAWTRRGTEAFF. In DNA, the CDR3 is TGTGCCTGGACTCGTAGGGGCACTGAAGCTTTCTTT.

The chain carries TRBV7-2 and TRBJ1-5; 7 bases agree with TRBD1. CDR3 length: 15 amino acids. Germline V gene lookup returns CDR1 SGHTA and CDR2 FQGNSA. V was clipped by 3 bases and J by 3 bases; unmatched bases: 5. The CDR3 protein is CASSFAGTDNQPQHF. Here the CDR3 DNA reads TGTGCCAGCAGCTTTGCCGGGACAGACAATCAGCCCCAGCATTTT.